This T cell receptor (beta chain) was obtained from a study of T-cell reconstitution after alpha-beta-depleted transplantation in children. The V and J ends lost 1 base and 4 bases respectively, with 16 bases between them. Germline-derived CDR1 and CDR2 are DFQATT and SNEGSKA (reference sequence). This CDR3 is 15 amino acids long. The TCRbeta library was prepared with unique molecular identifiers. TCRdb analysed the PCR reads with MiXCR anew, one entry per CDR3 protein. The data hold around 600,000 distinct CDR3 sequences, with more than 20% observed a single time. Note on this clonotype: What it binds is not known.

Study-wide results and caveats: Several patients had high TCRbeta diversity at day 60; it came from surviving recipient T cells and thymic progenitors. T-cell numbers and diversity one year post-transplant derived largely from freshly generated T cells. At around two months after transplant, the alpha-beta T cells were reportedly derived from several hundred expanded clones that came from non-depleted graft cells.

Sample: PBMCs, mostly from graft donor cells, taken 360 days after TCRalphabeta/CD19-depleted stem cell transplant. This chain joins TRBV20-1 and TRBJ2-5; D might be TRBD1 (6 bases). This sequence originates from a boy in the first two years of life who had a stem cell transplant for acute myeloid leukemia, so the T cells may come from the graft donor. CDR3 residues: CSARGSGGQGETQYF. CDR3 bases: TGCAGTGCTAGAGGGTCTGGGGGCCAGGGAGAGACCCAGTACTTC.